Listed here are 10 T cell receptor beta chains from one sample, sequenced in a study of blood T cell repertoires in COVID-19. Measured with immunoSEQ multiplex PCR; TCRdb has only the in-frame clones, and not every one. The sample consists of approximately 110,000 clones, approximately 70% of them appearing once. The specimen sequenced was peripheral blood. These receptors were obtained from a human donor with acute or convalescent COVID-19. The donor label of this sample is uncertain.

The chain employs TRBV7-8 and TRBJ2-5; TRBD1 matches 9 bases. Per germline, CDR1 SGHVS and CDR2 FQNEAQ. V lost 0 bases to trimming and J lost 4 bases; unmatched junction nucleotides: 3. This CDR3 comprises 15 residues. The CDR3 region has the DNA TGTGCCAGCAGCTTAGCCACAGGGGGCGCAGAGACCCAGTACTTC. This codes for CASSLATGGAETQYF.

This clone showed up just once. This rearrangement joins TRBV6-6 to TRBJ2-5; 8 bases are shared with TRBD2. Trimming took 7 bases from V and 2 from J; bases not matched to a gene: 6. The germline gives CDR1 MNHNY, CDR2 SVGAGI (reference sequence). The CDR3 covers 14 residues. CDR3 loop: CASKRGGSQETQYF. DNA for the CDR3: TGTGCCAGCAAACGGGGGGGATCTCAAGAGACCCAGTACTTC.

V usage is TRBV29-1 and J usage is TRBJ2-5; possible D gene TRBD2, 6 bases. The CDR3 is made up of 12 amino acids. The V gene's germline CDR1 is SQVTM and CDR2 ANQGSEA. V was trimmed by 6 bases and J by 5 bases, leaving 13 bases between them. The CDR3 sequence: CSVQRARETQYF. The CDR3 nucleotides read TGCAGCGTCCAGCGGGCGAGGGAGACCCAGTACTTC.

This sequence joins TRBV4-1 and TRBJ2-1, with D perhaps TRBD2 (6 bases). The CDR3 contains 19 residues. V was pared by 0 bases and J by 0 bases, with 18 bases between. Germline V gives CDR1 MGHRA, CDR2 YSYEKL. CDR3 sequence (DNA): TGCGCCAGCAGCCAAGAGGGTCTCCCAGCGGGTAGCTCCTACAATGAGCAGTTCTTC. As protein: CASSQEGLPAGSSYNEQFF.

The rearrangement uses TRBV7-9 and TRBJ2-3; TRBD2 matches at 7 bases. CDR3 length equals 14 residues. V was clipped by 1 base and J by 6 bases; unmatched bases: 4. The germline gives CDR1 SEHNR, CDR2 FQNEAQ (reference sequence). The CDR3 loop is CASSLGRGSDTQYF. CDR3 coding DNA: TGTGCCAGCAGCTTAGGGCGGGGGAGCGATACGCAGTATTTT.

The V and J genes are TRBV19 and TRBJ1-3; possible D gene TRBD1, 6 bases. CDR1 LNHDA and CDR2 SQIVND come from the germline V gene (reference sequence). V was cut by 4 bases and J by 0 bases, with 10 bases left in between. This CDR3 is 15 amino acids long. CDR3 nucleotide sequence: TGTGCCAGTAGTAAGGGACACCACTCTGGAAACACCATATATTTT. Encoded protein: CASSKGHHSGNTIYF.

The DNA of the CDR3 is TGTGCCAGCTCACCGCCGGGCGCGGGATACTCCTACAATGAGCAGTTCTTC. Translation gives CASSPPGAGYSYNEQFF. This chain joins TRBV18 and TRBJ2-1; a weak D match, TRBD2 (6 bases). Trimming took off 3 bases at V and 0 bases at J, with 15 bases between the two ends. The CDR3 totals 17 residues. Per the germline V gene, CDR1 is KGHSH and CDR2 is LQKENI.

The chain links TRBV7-2 to TRBJ1-4; D is unresolved. The CDR3 length is 12 residues. The V and J ends lost 4 bases and 12 bases respectively, with 12 bases between them. CDR1 and CDR2 (germline): SGHTA, FQGNSA. The chain's CDR3 is CASSSSNRELFF. The CDR3 nucleotides read TGTGCCAGCAGCTCCTCCAATAGAGAACTGTTTTTT.

The chain carries TRBV13 and TRBJ1-6; 9 nucleotides align to TRBD1. The CDR3 is made up of 16 amino acids. Losses at the gene ends were 0 bases for V and 7 bases for J; bases not matched to a gene: 4. From germline, CDR1 is PRHDT and CDR2 FYEKMQ (reference sequence). The CDR3 reads CASSLGGQGVNSPLHF. CDR3 in DNA: TGTGCCAGCAGCTTAGGGGGACAGGGTGTCAATTCACCCCTCCACTTT. Filled out from reference TRBV13 and TRBJ1-6, the complete variable domain reads AAGVIQSPRHLIKEKRETATLKCYPIPRHDTVYWYQQGPGQDPQFLISFYEKMQSDKGSIPDRFSAQQFSDYHSELNMSSLELGDSALYFCASSLGGQGVNSPLHFGNGTRLTVT.

This chain joins TRBV5-1 and TRBJ2-5; D is possibly TRBD2 (5 bases). The length of the CDR3 is 14 residues. The germline V and J ends were trimmed by 2 bases and 0 bases, with 8 bases remaining between them. The V gene's germline CDR1 is SGHRS and CDR2 YFSETQ. CDR3 region: CASSFRGNQETQYF. CDR3 in DNA: TGCGCCAGCAGCTTCCGGGGTAACCAAGAGACCCAGTACTTC.